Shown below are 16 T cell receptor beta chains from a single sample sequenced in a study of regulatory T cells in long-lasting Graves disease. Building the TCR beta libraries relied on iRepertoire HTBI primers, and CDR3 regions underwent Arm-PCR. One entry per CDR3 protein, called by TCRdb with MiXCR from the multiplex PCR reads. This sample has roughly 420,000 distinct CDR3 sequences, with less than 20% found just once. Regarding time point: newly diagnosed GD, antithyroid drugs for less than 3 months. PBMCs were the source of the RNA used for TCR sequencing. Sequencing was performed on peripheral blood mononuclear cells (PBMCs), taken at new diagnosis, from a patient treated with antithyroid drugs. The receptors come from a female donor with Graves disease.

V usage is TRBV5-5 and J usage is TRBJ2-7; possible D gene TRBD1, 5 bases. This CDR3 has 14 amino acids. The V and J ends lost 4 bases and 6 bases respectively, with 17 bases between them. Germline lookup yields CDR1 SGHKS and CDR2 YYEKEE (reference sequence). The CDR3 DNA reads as TGTGCCAGCAGCGGTAGTTCGACAGCCTCCGAGCAGTACTTC. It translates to CASSGSSTASEQYF. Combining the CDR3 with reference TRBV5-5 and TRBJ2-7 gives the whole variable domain DAGVTQSPTHLIKTRGQQVTLRCSPISGHKSVSWYQQVLGQGPQFIFQYYEKEERGRGNFPDRFSARQFPNYSSELNVNALLLGDSALYLCASSGSSTASEQYFGPGTRLTVT.

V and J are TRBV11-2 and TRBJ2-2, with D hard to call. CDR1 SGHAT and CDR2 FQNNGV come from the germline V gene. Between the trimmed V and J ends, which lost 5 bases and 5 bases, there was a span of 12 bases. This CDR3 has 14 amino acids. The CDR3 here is CASSAGSETGELFF. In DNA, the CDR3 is TGTGCCAGCAGCGCAGGTAGTGAAACCGGGGAGCTGTTTTTT.

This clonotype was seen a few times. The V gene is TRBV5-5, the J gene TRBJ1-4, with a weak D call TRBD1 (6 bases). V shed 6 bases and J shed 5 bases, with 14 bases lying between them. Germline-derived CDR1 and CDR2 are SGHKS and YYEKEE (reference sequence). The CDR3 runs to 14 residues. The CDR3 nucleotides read TGTGCCAGCACCCCAAGGGGGGAGAATGAAAAACTGTTTTTT. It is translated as CASTPRGENEKLFF.

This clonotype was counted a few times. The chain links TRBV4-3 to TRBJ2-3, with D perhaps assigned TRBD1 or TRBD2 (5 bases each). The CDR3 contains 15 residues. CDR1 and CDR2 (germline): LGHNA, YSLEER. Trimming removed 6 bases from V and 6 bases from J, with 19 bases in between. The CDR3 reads CASSTGRDGGDTQYF. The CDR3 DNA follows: TGCGCCAGCAGTACAGGAAGGGACGGAGGTGATACGCAGTATTTT.

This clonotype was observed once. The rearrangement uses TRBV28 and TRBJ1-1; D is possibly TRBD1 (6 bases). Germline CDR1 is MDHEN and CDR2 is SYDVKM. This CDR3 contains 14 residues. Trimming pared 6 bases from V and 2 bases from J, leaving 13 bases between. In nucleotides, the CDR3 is TGTGCCAGCAGGATCAGGGGTTTCAACACTGAAGCTTTCTTT. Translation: CASRIRGFNTEAFF.

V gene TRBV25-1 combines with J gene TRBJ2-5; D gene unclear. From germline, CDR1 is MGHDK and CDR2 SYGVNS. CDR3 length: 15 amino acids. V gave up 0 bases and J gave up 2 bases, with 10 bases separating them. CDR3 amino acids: CASSEYGGRQETQYF. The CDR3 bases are TGTGCCAGCAGTGAATATGGTGGCAGGCAAGAGACCCAGTACTTC.

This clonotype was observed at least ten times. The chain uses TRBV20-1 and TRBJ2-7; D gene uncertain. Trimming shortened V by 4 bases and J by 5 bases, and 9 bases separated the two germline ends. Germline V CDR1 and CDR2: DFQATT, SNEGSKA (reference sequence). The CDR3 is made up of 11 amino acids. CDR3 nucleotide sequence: TGCAGTGCTAAGGGTTTGGACGAGCAGTACTTC. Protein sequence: CSAKGLDEQYF.

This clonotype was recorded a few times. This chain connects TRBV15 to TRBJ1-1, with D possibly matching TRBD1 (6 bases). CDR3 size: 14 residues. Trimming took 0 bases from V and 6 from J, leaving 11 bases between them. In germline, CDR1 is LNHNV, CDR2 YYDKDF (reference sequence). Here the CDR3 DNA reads TGTGCCACCAGCAGAGATTTAGGGGGAGCTGAAGCTTTCTTT. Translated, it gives CATSRDLGGAEAFF.

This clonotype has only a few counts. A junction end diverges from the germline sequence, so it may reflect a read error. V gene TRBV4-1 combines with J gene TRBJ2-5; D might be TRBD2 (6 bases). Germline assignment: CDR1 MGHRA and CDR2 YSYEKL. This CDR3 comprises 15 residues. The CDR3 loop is CASSRSPGGEETQHF. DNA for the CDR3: TGCGCCAGCAGCCGTTCCCCCGGGGGAGAAGAGACCCAGCACTTC.

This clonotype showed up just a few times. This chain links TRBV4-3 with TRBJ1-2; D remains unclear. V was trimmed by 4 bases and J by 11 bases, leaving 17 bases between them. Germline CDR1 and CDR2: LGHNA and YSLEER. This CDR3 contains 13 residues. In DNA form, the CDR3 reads TGCGCCAGCAGCCCCCCGGACGGGGAAGGGTACACCTTC. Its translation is CASSPPDGEGYTF.

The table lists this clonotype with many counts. In DNA, the CDR3 is TGTGCCTGGGGGACCCAAAATTCACCCCTCCACTTT. Translating it yields CAWGTQNSPLHF. V usage is TRBV30 and J usage is TRBJ1-6, with D tentatively TRBD1 (5 bases). The CDR3 is made up of 12 amino acids. Germline values: CDR1 GTSNPN, CDR2 SVGIG (reference sequence). Between the trimmed V and J ends, which lost 5 bases and 7 bases, there was a span of 9 bases.

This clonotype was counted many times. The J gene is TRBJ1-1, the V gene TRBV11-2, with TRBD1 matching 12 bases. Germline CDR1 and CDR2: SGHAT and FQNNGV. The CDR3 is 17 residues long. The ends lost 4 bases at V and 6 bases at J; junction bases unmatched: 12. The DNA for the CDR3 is TGTGCCAGCAGCTCGTTCCCGGGACAGGGGGCTGGGGCTGAAGCTTTCTTT. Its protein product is CASSSFPGQGAGAEAFF.

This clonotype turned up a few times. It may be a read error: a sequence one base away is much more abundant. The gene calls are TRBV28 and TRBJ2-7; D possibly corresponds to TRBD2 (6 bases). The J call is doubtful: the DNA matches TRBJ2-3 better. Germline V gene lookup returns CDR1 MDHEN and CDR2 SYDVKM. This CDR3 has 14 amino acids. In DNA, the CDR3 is TGTGCCAGCAGTTGGGGGACTCGCACAGGTACGCAGTATTTT. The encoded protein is CASSWGTRTGTQYF.

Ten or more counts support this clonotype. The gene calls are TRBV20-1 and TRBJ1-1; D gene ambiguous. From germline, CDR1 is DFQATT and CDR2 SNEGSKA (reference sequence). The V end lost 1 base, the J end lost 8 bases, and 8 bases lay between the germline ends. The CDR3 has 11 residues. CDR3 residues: CSARGNEEAFF. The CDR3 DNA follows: TGCAGTGCTAGAGGGAATGAGGAAGCTTTCTTT.

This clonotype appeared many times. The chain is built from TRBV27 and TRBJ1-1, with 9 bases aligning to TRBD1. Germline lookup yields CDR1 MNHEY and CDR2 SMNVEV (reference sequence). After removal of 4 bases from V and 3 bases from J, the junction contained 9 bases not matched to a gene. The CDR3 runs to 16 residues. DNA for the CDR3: TGTGCCAGCAGTTGGTCCGGGACAGGGACATACACTGAAGCTTTCTTT. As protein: CASSWSGTGTYTEAFF.

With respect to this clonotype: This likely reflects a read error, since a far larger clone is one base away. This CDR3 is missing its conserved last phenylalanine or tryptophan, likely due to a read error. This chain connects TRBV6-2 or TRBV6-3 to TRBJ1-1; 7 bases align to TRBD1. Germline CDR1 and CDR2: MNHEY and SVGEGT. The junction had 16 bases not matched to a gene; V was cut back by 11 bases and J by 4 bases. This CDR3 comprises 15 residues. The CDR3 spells CASLPGQAASTEAFS. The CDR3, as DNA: TGTGCCTCACTACCCGGACAGGCTGCCTCCACTGAAGCTTTCTCT.